This T cell receptor beta chain appears in the sequencing data of a study of shared clonotypes between healthy human individuals. Study as a whole: The composition of the donors was two women and a few men aged 18 to 49. A donor's plate count was three for CD4 naive and three for CD4 memory; CD8 naive had two and CD8 memory one.

Germline V gives CDR1 LNHDA, CDR2 SQIVND (reference sequence). The CDR3 contains 17 residues. The V and J ends lost 6 bases and 6 bases, in that order; junction bases with no gene match: 15. Naive CD8 cells, CD45RO-negative and positively selected for CCR7, excluded terminally differentiated effector memory CD45RA+ cells. None of the donors, who were healthy HIV-negative adults, had recently had acute infections or vaccinations. Sorted subsets were amplified in replicate PCRs using approximately 200 ng DNA, 32,000 or so T cell genomes. Method: immunoSEQ multiplex PCR; TCRdb's copy keeps in-frame clones and lacks some. The sample yields 2 million to 2.5 million clones, 85% to 95% seen once.

The chain links TRBV19 to TRBJ2-1; 9 bases agree with TRBD1. Sequencing used naive CD8+ T cells from PBMCs. The clonotype originates from a man aged 18 to 35 in good health. Some clones in this sample may be carry-over from other donors' samples. DNA of the CDR3: TGTGCCAGTAGAAAGGTCCACTGGACAGGGGCTGGCAATGAGCAGTTCTTC. Translating it yields CASRKVHWTGAGNEQFF. The full variable domain, in which reference TRBV19 and TRBJ2-1 provide the parts outside the CDR3, is DGGITQSPKYLFRKEGQNVTLSCEQNLNHDAMYWYRQDPGQGLRLIYYSQIVNDFQKGDIAEGYSVSREKKESFPLTVTSAQKNPTAFYLCASRKVHWTGAGNEQFFGPGTRLTVL.